Following are 28 T cell receptor beta chains from one sample sequenced in a study of OX40 agonist ivuxolimab in advanced cancers. Profiling relied on immunoSEQ multiplex PCR, and the TCRdb table lists in-frame clones only, not all of them. The data show some 75,000 clones, 70% to 90% seen once. The source material was CD4+ or CD8+ T cells sorted from blood, sampled in a trial of the OX40 agonist ivuxolimab. The receptor source for this set is an adult with an advanced solid tumor such as melanoma, head and neck, liver or kidney cancer.

This chain uses TRBV27 with TRBJ2-3, with D hard to call. Germline V CDR1 and CDR2: MNHEY, SMNVEV (reference sequence). The length of the CDR3 is 14 residues. Trimming cost V 9 bases and J 0 bases, with 13 bases left between them. CDR3: CASRDTPSTDTQYF. The CDR3 DNA reads TGTGCCAGTAGAGACACCCCTAGCACAGATACGCAGTATTTT.

The chain links TRBV5-1 to TRBJ2-5; D is perhaps TRBD2 (5 bases). This CDR3 comprises 15 residues. Germline V gene sequence: CDR1 SGHRS, CDR2 YFSETQ. The V gene lost 7 bases and the J gene lost 2 bases, with 18 bases spanning the gap. The CDR3 protein is CASGPEAGYQETQYF. For the CDR3, the DNA is TGCGCCAGCGGGCCTGAGGCGGGCTATCAAGAGACCCAGTACTTC. The full variable domain, rest sourced from reference TRBV5-1 and TRBJ2-5, is KAGVTQTPRYLIKTRGQQVTLSCSPISGHRSVSWYQQTPGQGLQFLFEYFSETQRNKGNFPGRFSGRQFSNSRSEMNVSTLELGDSALYLCASGPEAGYQETQYFGPGTRLLVL.

This sequence joins TRBV2 and TRBJ1-5; tentative D call: TRBD1 (5 bases). This CDR3 is 13 amino acids long. The germline CDR1 and CDR2 sequences are SNHLY and FYNNEI. Trimming cost V 4 bases and J 2 bases, with 6 bases left between them. CDR3 sequence: CASSAQGNQPQHF. The CDR3 DNA sequence: TGTGCCAGCAGTGCACAGGGCAATCAGCCCCAGCATTTT.

The CDR3 DNA is TGCGCCAGCAGCACGGGGACAGGTTACACCGGGGAGCTGTTTTTT. Its protein product is CASSTGTGYTGELFF. The chain joins TRBV5-1 to TRBJ2-2, with TRBD1 matching over 8 bases. Germline V CDR1 and CDR2: SGHRS, YFSETQ. This CDR3 is 15 amino acids long. J lost 3 bases, V lost 4 bases, and 5 bases had no gene match.

The V gene is TRBV6-5, the J gene TRBJ1-1, with D unclear. The CDR3 contains 15 residues. The ends were cut back, 0 bases at V and 5 bases at J, with 13 bases in the middle. Germline values: CDR1 MNHEY, CDR2 SVGAGI. CDR3: CASSYSRRKDTEAFF. For the CDR3, the DNA is TGTGCCAGCAGTTACTCGAGACGTAAAGATACTGAAGCTTTCTTT.

This sequence joins TRBV5-5 and TRBJ2-1; TRBD2 agrees at 9 bases. Germline V lookup: CDR1 SGHKS, CDR2 YYEKEE (reference sequence). The ends lost 1 base at V and 5 bases at J; junction bases unmatched: 7. The CDR3 length is 16 residues. This CDR3 is CASSLRGTSYDNEQFF. The CDR3 DNA follows: TGTGCCAGCAGCTTGCGCGGGACTAGCTATGACAATGAGCAGTTCTTC.

The rearrangement joins TRBV29-1 to TRBJ2-7; D is perhaps TRBD1 or TRBD2 (5 bases each). The CDR3 consists of 13 residues. Germline V gene lookup returns CDR1 SQVTM and CDR2 ANQGSEA. V lost 7 bases and J lost 3, with 16 bases in between. This CDR3 is CSATGTDRYEQYF. CDR3 in DNA: TGCAGCGCCACCGGGACCGATCGCTACGAGCAGTACTTC.

The chain recombines TRBV19 with TRBJ2-7; 8 nucleotides align to TRBD1. Germline loops: CDR1 LNHDA, CDR2 SQIVND (reference sequence). CDR3 length: 13 residues. V dropped 10 bases and J dropped 2; count of bases not matched to a gene: 7. CDR3 loop: CATRDRGAYEQYF. The CDR3 DNA sequence: TGTGCCACGCGTGACAGGGGCGCCTACGAGCAGTACTTC.

This clone was picked up a small number of times. The J gene is TRBJ2-7, the V gene TRBV5-1; 7 bases agree with TRBD1. This CDR3 region has 18 residues. V trimming: 0 bases; J trimming: 2 bases; junction bases outside the gene matches: 14. CDR1 and CDR2 (germline): SGHRS, YFSETQ. CDR3 protein: CASSLGLVLGTATYEQYF. The CDR3 DNA reads as TGCGCCAGCAGCTTGGGATTAGTCTTAGGGACAGCTACCTACGAGCAGTACTTC.

The chain couples TRBV4-1 to TRBJ2-1, with D possibly TRBD2 on 5 matching bases. V dropped 1 base and J dropped 6 bases, with 13 bases sitting between them. The CDR3 extends over 15 amino acids. Germline loops: CDR1 MGHRA, CDR2 YSYEKL. CDR3 region: CASSQVRNGVNEQFF. CDR3 coding DNA: TGCGCCAGCAGCCAAGTTAGGAACGGGGTCAATGAGCAGTTCTTC.

The rearrangement links TRBV5-1 to TRBJ1-1, with TRBD1 as a possible D gene (5 bases). Germline CDR1 reads SGHRS; CDR2 reads YFSETQ. V lost 4 bases to trimming and J lost 6 bases, with 13 bases between them. This CDR3 has 13 amino acids. The CDR3 reads CASSGQGWAEAFF. The CDR3 nucleotides are TGCGCCAGCAGCGGTCAGGGTTGGGCTGAAGCTTTCTTT. The full variable domain, completed using reference TRBV5-1 and TRBJ1-1, is KAGVTQTPRYLIKTRGQQVTLSCSPISGHRSVSWYQQTPGQGLQFLFEYFSETQRNKGNFPGRFSGRQFSNSRSEMNVSTLELGDSALYLCASSGQGWAEAFFGQGTRLTVV.

The gene calls are TRBV11-3 and TRBJ1-5; D is unresolved. CDR1 and CDR2 from the germline V gene are SGHNT and YENEEA. Trimming cost V 1 base and J 0 bases, with 10 bases left between them. This CDR3 contains 16 residues. CDR3 protein: CASSLAAGISNQPQHF. The CDR3 DNA follows: TGTGCCAGCAGCTTAGCCGCTGGGATTAGCAATCAGCCCCAGCATTTT.

The chain joins TRBV7-9 to TRBJ2-1; 7 bases line up with TRBD2. The CDR3 covers 15 residues. CDR1 and CDR2 (germline): SEHNR, FQNEAQ (reference sequence). J lost 5 bases, V lost 4 bases, and 8 bases had no gene match. The DNA for the CDR3 is TGTGCCAGCAGCTATTCGGGGGGTAGAAACAATGAGCAGTTCTTC. This translates into CASSYSGGRNNEQFF. Full variable domain (remainder filled in from reference TRBV7-9 and TRBJ2-1): DTGVSQNPRHKITKRGQNVTFRCDPISEHNRLYWYRQTLGQGPEFLTYFQNEAQLEKSRLLSDRFSAERPKGSFSTLEIQRTEQGDSAMYLCASSYSGGRNNEQFFGPGTRLTVL.

The chain uses TRBV6-4 and TRBJ1-1, with a weak D call TRBD1 (6 bases). Deletions cut 5 bases from V and 10 bases from J, with 17 bases between. Germline CDR1 and CDR2: MRHNA and SNTAGT. The CDR3 length is 13 residues. The CDR3 sequence: CASSPARGGRAFF. The CDR3 DNA is TGTGCCAGCAGTCCCGCAAGGGGGGGTAGAGCTTTCTTT.

V and J are TRBV18 and TRBJ1-4; D is undetermined. Germline V gene data show CDR1 as KGHSH and CDR2 as LQKENI. The V end lost 2 bases, the J end lost 4 bases, and 17 bases lay between the germline ends. The CDR3 has 17 residues. The CDR3 is CASSPGGQAEFNEKLFF. CDR3 nucleotides: TGTGCCAGCTCACCAGGAGGGCAGGCCGAGTTTAATGAAAAACTGTTTTTT.

The chain is built from TRBV4-2 and TRBJ2-7; D tentatively fits TRBD1 or TRBD2 (8 bases each). Germline CDR1 is LGHNA and CDR2 is YNFKEQ. The CDR3 is 20 residues long. Trimming removed 0 bases from V and 3 bases from J, with 27 bases in between. The CDR3 spells CASSQDSPGGDTSGFYEQYF. The CDR3 nucleotides are TGTGCCAGCAGCCAAGATTCTCCAGGGGGCGATACTAGCGGATTCTACGAGCAGTACTTC.

This clone was picked up a small number of times. The rearrangement joins TRBV7-8 to TRBJ2-2, with 11 bases fitting TRBD2. The J segment lost 7 bases and the V segment lost 4 bases, leaving 8 bases of the junction unmatched. The CDR3 is made up of 16 amino acids. The germline V gene encodes CDR1 SGHVS and CDR2 FQNEAQ. CDR3 in amino acids: CASSSHSGGAVGELFF. Here the CDR3 DNA reads TGTGCCAGCAGCTCGCATAGCGGGGGGGCCGTCGGGGAGCTGTTTTTT.

The chain uses TRBV21-1 and TRBJ2-7; no DNA check was done on the table's D call, TRBD1. TRBV21-1 is marked as a pseudogene. The CDR3 totals 16 residues. CDR3 in DNA: TGTGCCAGCAGCCCCTTACCGAGGACAGGGTTATACGAGCAGTACTTC. It translates to CASSPLPRTGLYEQYF.

The rearrangement joins TRBV4-2 to TRBJ2-1; the match to TRBD2 covers 11 bases. CDR3 size: 18 residues. From germline, CDR1 is LGHNA and CDR2 YNFKEQ. V trimming: 0 bases; J trimming: 8 bases; junction bases outside the gene matches: 12. CDR3 residues: CASSQEVAGGPTGDEQFF. In DNA form, the CDR3 reads TGTGCCAGCAGCCAAGAGGTAGCGGGAGGGCCTACCGGGGATGAGCAGTTCTTC.

The J gene is TRBJ2-2, the V gene TRBV27; D may be TRBD2 (5 bases). Germline values: CDR1 MNHEY, CDR2 SMNVEV (reference sequence). There are 15 residues in the CDR3. The ends were cut back, 5 bases at V and 0 bases at J, with 10 bases in the middle. In DNA, the CDR3 is TGTGCCAGCAGTCGAAGCGGAACGAACACCGGGGAGCTGTTTTTT. Its protein is CASSRSGTNTGELFF.

The rearrangement uses TRBV11-2 and TRBJ2-1; D call uncertain. This CDR3 has 16 residues. V lost 5 bases, J lost 2 bases, and 16 bases lay in between. Germline V CDR1 and CDR2: SGHAT, FQNNGV. The DNA for the CDR3 is TGTGCCAGCAGCGTAGCCCTGGGTGCCGCCTACAATGAGCAGTTCTTC. Protein sequence: CASSVALGAAYNEQFF. Full variable domain (rest looked up from reference TRBV11-2 and TRBJ2-1): EAGVAQSPRYKIIEKRQSVAFWCNPISGHATLYWYQQILGQGPKLLIQFQNNGVVDDSQLPKDRFSAERLKGVDSTLKIQPAKLEDSAVYLCASSVALGAAYNEQFFGPGTRLTVL.

The chain links TRBV7-3 to TRBJ2-1, with D perhaps matching TRBD2 (6 bases). This CDR3 is built from 12 residues. The germline gives CDR1 SGHTA, CDR2 FQGTGA. V was shortened by 5 bases and J by 12 bases, with 14 bases between the two germline ends. This CDR3 is CASSPGLGRQFF. For the CDR3, the DNA is TGTGCCAGCAGCCCTGGACTCGGGAGGCAGTTCTTC.

The chain joins TRBV2 to TRBJ2-7; 7 bases line up with TRBD1. The length of the CDR3 is 15 residues. V lost 5 bases, J lost 2 bases, and 9 bases stayed unmatched. Germline CDR1 and CDR2: SNHLY and FYNNEI. The CDR3 DNA is TGTGCCAGCAGTTTCGGTCCGGGACAGACCTACGAGCAGTACTTC. Encoded protein: CASSFGPGQTYEQYF.

This rearrangement joins TRBV4-1 to TRBJ1-2; D possibly corresponds to TRBD1 (5 bases). V lost 4 bases to trimming and J lost 9 bases, with 18 bases between them. Germline CDR1 MGHRA, CDR2 YSYEKL. The CDR3 extends over 14 amino acids. CDR3: CASSRSGGDRRYTF. DNA of the CDR3: TGCGCCAGCAGCCGAAGTGGGGGGGACCGGCGCTACACCTTC.

This chain uses TRBV6-5 with TRBJ2-7; D is undetermined. Germline V CDR1 and CDR2: MNHEY, SVGAGI. CDR3 size: 14 residues. The germline V and J ends were trimmed by 6 bases and 2 bases, with 14 bases remaining between them. The CDR3 region has the DNA TGTGCCAGCAGCCCCCCCCGGGCCGCCTACGAGCAGTACTTC. Residues: CASSPPRAAYEQYF.

The chain links TRBV19 to TRBJ2-1, with D hard to call. The V and J ends lost 1 base and 8 bases respectively, with 18 bases between them. This CDR3 has 16 amino acids. The germline V gene encodes CDR1 LNHDA and CDR2 SQIVND (reference sequence). The CDR3 reads CASSIAAGPSLDEQFF. CDR3 bases: TGTGCCAGTAGTATAGCCGCTGGGCCCTCCTTAGATGAGCAGTTCTTC.

The chain links TRBV7-2 to TRBJ2-5; D is unresolved. V was pared by 2 bases and J by 2 bases, with 6 bases between. The CDR3 covers 13 residues. Germline CDR1 SGHTA, CDR2 FQGNSA. CDR3 DNA: TGTGCCAGCAGCTTAAGCAATCAAGAGACCCAGTACTTC. Residues: CASSLSNQETQYF. Full variable domain (rest looked up from reference TRBV7-2 and TRBJ2-5): GAGVSQSPSNKVTEKGKDVELRCDPISGHTALYWYRQSLGQGLEFLIYFQGNSAPDKSGLPSDRFSAERTGGSVSTLTIQRTQQEDSAVYLCASSLSNQETQYFGPGTRLLVL.

This sequence joins TRBV6-6 and TRBJ2-7, with D unresolved. The CDR3 consists of 11 residues. CDR1 MNHNY and CDR2 SVGAGI come from the germline V gene (reference sequence). V lost 8 bases, J lost 1 base, and 6 bases lay in between. CDR3 DNA: TGTGCCAGCCGGCTATCCTACGAGCAGTACTTC. The encoded protein is CASRLSYEQYF.